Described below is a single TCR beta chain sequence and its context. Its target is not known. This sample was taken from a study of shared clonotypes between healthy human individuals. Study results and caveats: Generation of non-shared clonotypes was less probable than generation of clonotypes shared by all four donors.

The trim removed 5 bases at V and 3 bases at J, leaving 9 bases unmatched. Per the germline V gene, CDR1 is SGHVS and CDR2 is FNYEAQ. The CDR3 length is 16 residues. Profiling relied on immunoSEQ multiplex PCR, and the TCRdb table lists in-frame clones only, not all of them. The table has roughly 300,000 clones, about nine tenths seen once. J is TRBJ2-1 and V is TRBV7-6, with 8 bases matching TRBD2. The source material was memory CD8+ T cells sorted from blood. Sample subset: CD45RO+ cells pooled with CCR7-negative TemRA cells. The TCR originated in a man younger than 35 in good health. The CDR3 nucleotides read TGTGCCAGCAGCACCGTTCTGGCGGGAGGCTACAATGAGCAGTTCTTC. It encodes CASSTVLAGGYNEQFF.